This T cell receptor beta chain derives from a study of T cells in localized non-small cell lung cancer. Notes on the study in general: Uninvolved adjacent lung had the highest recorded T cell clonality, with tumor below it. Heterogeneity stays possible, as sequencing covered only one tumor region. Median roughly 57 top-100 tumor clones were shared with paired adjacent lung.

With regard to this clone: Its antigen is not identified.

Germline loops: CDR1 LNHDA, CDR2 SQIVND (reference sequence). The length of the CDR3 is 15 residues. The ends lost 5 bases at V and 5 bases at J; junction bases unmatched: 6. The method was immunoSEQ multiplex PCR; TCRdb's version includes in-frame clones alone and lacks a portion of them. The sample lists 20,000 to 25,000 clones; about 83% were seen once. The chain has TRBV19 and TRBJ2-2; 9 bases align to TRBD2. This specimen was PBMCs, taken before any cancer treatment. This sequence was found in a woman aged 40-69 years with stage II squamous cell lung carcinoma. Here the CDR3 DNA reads TGTGCCAGTAGTCCACCCGGACTAGCGACCGGGGAGCTGTTTTTT. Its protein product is CASSPPGLATGELFF.